These 21 T cell receptor beta chains came from one sample sequenced in a study of cytomegalovirus exposure and HLA in healthy donors. Some clones are missing from TCRdb's copy, which holds only in-frame ones; the method was immunoSEQ multiplex PCR. This table holds 50,000 to 70,000 clones, around 95% found once. The source material was PBMCs. Source of these receptors: a woman between 18 and 30 years old in good health and CMV-seropositive.

This clone has a single count. An end of the junction differs from the germline gene, which may be a read error. The rearrangement joins TRBV18 to TRBJ2-7; TRBD1 aligns across 7 bases. This CDR3 has 12 amino acids. Germline V CDR1 and CDR2: KGHSH, LQKENI. This chain's CDR3 is CASSPERGQSIF. In nucleotides, the CDR3 is TGTGCCAGCTCACCCGAGAGGGGGCAGTCAATCTTC.

The J gene is TRBJ2-3, the V gene TRBV7-9; 9 nucleotides agree with TRBD1. Trimming removed 5 bases from V and 1 base from J; junction bases left unmatched: 4. The CDR3 contains 15 residues. Germline assignment: CDR1 SEHNR and CDR2 FQNEAQ (reference sequence). The CDR3 nucleotides are TGTGCCAGCAGCACCACAGGGGGCGGCACAGATACGCAGTATTTT. Translation: CASSTTGGGTDTQYF.

The chain links TRBV7-2 to TRBJ2-7; 7 bases are a match to TRBD1. Germline V gives CDR1 SGHTA, CDR2 FQGNSA. The J segment lost 4 bases and the V segment lost 5 bases, leaving 8 bases of the junction unmatched. This CDR3 contains 14 residues. Written as DNA, the CDR3 is TGTGCCAGCAGCCCCCTGGCAGGGGGATACGAGCAGTACTTC. Protein: CASSPLAGGYEQYF.

The chain employs TRBV6-6 and TRBJ1-5; D is possibly TRBD1 (6 bases). In germline, CDR1 is MNHNY, CDR2 SVGAGI (reference sequence). The CDR3 contains 14 residues. Trimming left V 6 bases short and J 0 bases short, with 9 bases between. For the CDR3, the DNA is TGTGCCAGCAGAGACAGGAATAGCAATCAGCCCCAGCATTTT. Translating it yields CASRDRNSNQPQHF.

The V and J genes are TRBV28 and TRBJ1-1; 7 bases match TRBD1. V trimming: 2 bases; J trimming: 5 bases; junction bases outside the gene matches: 5. Germline V gene lookup returns CDR1 MDHEN and CDR2 SYDVKM. The CDR3 extends over 14 amino acids. The CDR3 DNA reads TGTGCCAGCAGTTTACCGACAGGGAAGACTGAAGCTTTCTTT. Amino acid sequence: CASSLPTGKTEAFF.

The chain joins TRBV7-6 to TRBJ2-2; TRBD2 is a possible D gene (8 bases). Trimming took 4 bases from V and 4 from J, leaving 25 bases between them. This CDR3 comprises 19 residues. Germline assignment: CDR1 SGHVS and CDR2 FNYEAQ. Here the CDR3 DNA reads TGTGCCAGCAGCTCTCCAGGGGGGGCCGGACTAGCAACCACCGGGGAGCTGTTTTTT. It yields the protein CASSSPGGAGLATTGELFF.

In DNA form, the CDR3 reads TGTGCCAGCAGTGAATATTGGGAGGATGGCTACACCTTC. This translates into CASSEYWEDGYTF. The chain combines TRBV25-1 with TRBJ1-2, with D unresolved. CDR1 is MGHDK, CDR2 SYGVNS, per germline. The ends were cut back, 0 bases at V and 6 bases at J, with 8 bases in the middle. The CDR3 has 13 residues.

This sequence joins TRBV14 and TRBJ2-7; D might be TRBD2 (6 bases). The CDR3 consists of 13 residues. CDR1 and CDR2 (germline): SGHDN, FVKESK. Trimming left V 0 bases short and J 12 bases short, with 15 bases between. The CDR3 DNA is TGTGCCAGCAGCCAAGATCCGGGACTGGGACGGTACTTC. Encoded protein: CASSQDPGLGRYF.

This chain uses TRBV7-6 with TRBJ2-3, with 12 bases identical to TRBD2. The CDR3 has 17 amino acids. Germline-derived CDR1 and CDR2 are SGHVS and FNYEAQ. With 5 bases clipped from V and 4 bases from J, the junction kept 10 bases outside the gene matches. CDR3 loop: CASSPGVTSGRSDTQYF. In DNA, the CDR3 is TGTGCCAGCAGCCCCGGGGTGACTAGCGGGAGATCAGATACGCAGTATTTT.

V usage is TRBV30 and J usage is TRBJ2-7, with a weak D call TRBD1 (5 bases). Germline CDR1 reads GTSNPN; CDR2 reads SVGIG (reference sequence). The V end lost 3 bases, the J end lost 7 bases, and 13 bases lay between the germline ends. The CDR3 loop spans 12 amino acids. CDR3 sequence: CAWSTGDLEQYF. DNA for the CDR3: TGTGCCTGGAGCACAGGCGATCTAGAGCAGTACTTC.

The chain is built from TRBV6-6 and TRBJ2-1; 7 positions match TRBD2. Germline V gives CDR1 MNHNY, CDR2 SVGAGI (reference sequence). CDR3 length: 16 residues. With V trimmed by 5 bases and J by 9 bases, 16 bases remained unmatched. The CDR3 sequence is CASSPATVRGYREQFF. The CDR3 DNA follows: TGTGCCAGCAGTCCTGCGACTGTGCGGGGGTATCGTGAGCAGTTCTTC.

V is TRBV2 and J is TRBJ1-2; no firm D call. Trimming took 7 bases from V and 2 from J, leaving 14 bases between them. Germline values: CDR1 SNHLY, CDR2 FYNNEI. This CDR3 has 14 amino acids. CDR3 loop: CASTRAGGNYGYTF. CDR3 nucleotide sequence: TGTGCCAGCACCCGGGCGGGAGGGAACTATGGCTACACCTTC.

This clone was counted once. The V gene is TRBV7-6, the J gene TRBJ2-3; TRBD2 matches 11 bases. V gave up 1 base and J gave up 13 bases; unmatched junction bases: 13. CDR1 is SGHVS, CDR2 FNYEAQ, per germline. This CDR3 has 16 residues. The CDR3 reads CASSLDSGASGRPEYF. The CDR3 DNA reads TGTGCCAGCAGCTTAGACTCGGGGGCTAGCGGGAGGCCGGAGTATTTT. Together with reference TRBV7-6 and TRBJ2-3, the CDR3 gives the full variable domain: GAGVSQSPRYKVTKRGQDVALRCDPISGHVSLYWYRQALGQGPEFLTYFNYEAQQDKSGLPNDRFSAERPEGSISTLTIQRTEQRDSAMYRCASSLDSGASGRPEYFGPGTRLTVL.

This clone was recorded only once. This sequence joins TRBV11-2 and TRBJ2-5; D possibly corresponds to TRBD2 (7 bases). The J call could be wrong; TRBJ2-7 is a better fit for the DNA end. Germline CDR1 SGHAT, CDR2 FQNNGV. CDR3 size: 16 residues. CDR3 coding DNA: TGTGCCAGCAACACTCATAGGGGGGGGTTTGAGGACGAGCAGTACTTC. This encodes CASNTHRGGFEDEQYF.

In nucleotides, the CDR3 is TGCAGCGTTCCCAATCCCGTGGCCAGGCGCAGCTCCTACAATGAGCAGTTCTTC. It specifies CSVPNPVARRSSYNEQFF. The chain links TRBV29-1 to TRBJ2-1; D unclear. Germline CDR1 reads SQVTM; CDR2 reads ANQGSEA. Trimming took 5 bases from V and 0 from J, leaving 23 bases between them. The CDR3 is 18 residues long.

V is TRBV4-1 and J is TRBJ2-1, with 13 nucleotides matching TRBD2. After removal of 1 base from V and 12 bases from J, the junction contained 12 bases not matched to a gene. The CDR3 length is 17 residues. Germline-derived CDR1 and CDR2 are MGHRA and YSYEKL. CDR3 bases: TGCGCCAGCAGCCAAGTTCCACCCAAACTAGCGGGGGGGCCGCAGTTCTTC. It specifies CASSQVPPKLAGGPQFF.

CDR3 coding DNA: TGCGCCAGCAGCTTGGGTAGACAGGACCGAATCTCTGGAAACACCATATATTTT. The encoded protein is CASSLGRQDRISGNTIYF. The rearrangement uses TRBV5-1 and TRBJ1-3; maybe TRBD1 (6 bases). The V end was cut by 0 bases, the J end by 0 bases, with 16 bases between. Looked up from germline, CDR1 is SGHRS and CDR2 is YFSETQ. The CDR3 is 18 amino acids.

The V call is TRBV19, the J call TRBJ1-6, with 10 bases that match TRBD1. The ends lost 4 bases at V and 9 bases at J; junction bases unmatched: 12. The CDR3 spans 17 residues. Germline lookup yields CDR1 LNHDA and CDR2 SQIVND (reference sequence). The DNA for the CDR3 is TGTGCCAGTAGTACTTATCTCACCGGGACAGGGGCTTCACCCCTCCACTTT. It translates to CASSTYLTGTGASPLHF.

The V gene is TRBV11-3, the J gene TRBJ2-1; 7 bases fit TRBD2. The V gene end was trimmed by 3 bases and the J gene end by 11 bases; junction bases not matched to a gene: 10. Germline V gives CDR1 SGHNT, CDR2 YENEEA. CDR3 length equals 14 residues. The CDR3 DNA reads as TGTGCCAGCAGCTTGGAACCCGATAGCGGGCAGCAGTTCTTC. Its translation is CASSLEPDSGQQFF.

The gene calls are TRBV9 and TRBJ2-3; 9 nucleotides match TRBD2. V dropped 3 bases and J dropped 2; count of bases not matched to a gene: 7. Germline V gene data show CDR1 as SGDLS and CDR2 as YYNGEE. The CDR3 runs 16 residues. DNA of the CDR3: TGTGCCAGCAGCGGAGTAGCGGGGGTAAACACAGATACGCAGTATTTT. This sequence encodes CASSGVAGVNTDTQYF.

This clone has only a few counts. The rearrangement joins TRBV7-2 to TRBJ2-7; perhaps TRBD2 as D (7 bases). The CDR3 runs 18 residues. The V end was cut by 1 base, the J end by 1 base, with 20 bases between. Germline V CDR1 and CDR2: SGHTA, FQGNSA. CDR3 nucleotides: TGTGCCAGCAGCTTAGTGGGGGCGGGGGCCGGAGCGTCCTACGAGCAGTACTTC. Translation: CASSLVGAGAGASYEQYF.